What follows is one TCR beta chain and its context. This sample is drawn from a study of blood T cell repertoires in COVID-19. Study at large: Samples representing acute and convalescent COVID-19 were sourced from the United States, Italy and Spain. The cDNA or gDNA used as material had been derived from T cells, B-cell-depleted T cells, or PBMCs.

Germline lookup yields CDR1 SGHTA and CDR2 FQGTGA. The CDR3 contains 15 residues. V dropped 5 bases and J dropped 4 bases, with 14 bases sitting between them. Per the original data handling: Amplification from reference gene primers served as the basis for estimated nucleated cell counts. The method was immunoSEQ multiplex PCR; TCRdb's version includes in-frame clones alone and lacks a portion of them. The V and J calls and the clone size are those of that table, but D and trimming were determined from the DNA. The profile shows some 300,000 clones, around 89% of them singletons. The chain is built from TRBV7-3 and TRBJ2-2; D perhaps matches TRBD2 (6 bases). Input material: peripheral blood. The receptor comes from a woman aged 40 to 50 with COVID-19, enrolled during active disease. CDR3 nucleotide sequence: TGTGCCAGCAGCCCGCGGGTGGGGGGCACCGGGGAGCTGTTTTTT. This encodes CASSPRVGGTGELFF.